The clone carrying this TCR beta chain was detected only a few times. Trimming cost V 4 bases and J 6 bases; bases outside gene matches: 3. Looked up from germline, CDR1 is SGHNT and CDR2 is YYREEE (reference sequence). The CDR3 sequence is 14 residues long. These data originate in a study of shared T cell receptors in the human thymus. Profiled with immunoSEQ multiplex PCR; TCRdb holds only in-frame clones, not every one. The sample includes around 730,000 clones, approximately 83% of them seen just once. This sample also appeared in a second study, on human thymus T cells. That report notes: The donors were infants in Finland with congenital heart defects, otherwise immunologically healthy. Reports from related research described highly overlapping thymic repertoires among unrelated individuals.

Sequenced input: thymocytes. The clonotype comes from a girl under three years old with a congenital heart defect. J is TRBJ2-1 and V is TRBV5-4; 11 bases fit TRBD2. Here the CDR3 DNA reads TGTGCCAGCAGCCGTAGCGGGGGGGGCAATGAGCAGTTCTTC. This encodes CASSRSGGGNEQFF.